This T cell receptor (beta chain) was captured in a study of shared clonotypes between healthy human individuals. TCRdb's table, derived via immunoSEQ multiplex PCR, lists solely in-frame clones and lacks some. Of a few million clones in the sample, more than 90% were seen once. CDR1 is MNHEY and CDR2 is SVGAGI in the germline V gene. This CDR3 comprises 13 residues. The V gene lost 0 bases and the J gene lost 8 bases, with 8 bases spanning the gap. Sequenced input: naive CD4+ T cells sorted from blood. This sample's subset: CD45RA+ positively selected. The origin of this receptor is a young man in good health. The V call is TRBV6-5, the J call TRBJ2-1, with D unresolved. DNA of the CDR3: TGTGCCAGCAGTTACTCCCCATTTGATGAGCAGTTCTTC. Translated, it gives CASSYSPFDEQFF.